The 22 T cell receptor beta chains given below trace back to one sample, sequenced in a study of T cells in lung cancer brain metastases. TCRdb keeps only in-frame clones here, not all; method: immunoSEQ multiplex PCR. This sample has almost 5,500 clones, with 75% to 90% found just once. Sequenced material: tumor tissue from the primary lung tumor. Every receptor here comes from a man between 65 and 85 years old with non-small cell lung cancer.

This chain uses TRBV7-6 with TRBJ2-1; tentative D call: TRBD2 (6 bases). The CDR3 consists of 14 residues. V was shortened by 6 bases and J by 5 bases, with 14 bases between the two germline ends. Germline CDR1 is SGHVS and CDR2 is FNYEAQ. CDR3 coding DNA: TGTGCCAGCAGTCCCTTCGGAGGGGACAATGAGCAGTTCTTC. It specifies CASSPFGGDNEQFF. The whole variable domain, filled in from reference TRBV7-6 and TRBJ2-1, reads GAGVSQSPRYKVTKRGQDVALRCDPISGHVSLYWYRQALGQGPEFLTYFNYEAQQDKSGLPNDRFSAERPEGSISTLTIQRTEQRDSAMYRCASSPFGGDNEQFFGPGTRLTVL.

The V and J genes are TRBV29-1 and TRBJ2-1; 7 nucleotides line up with TRBD2. This CDR3 has 13 amino acids. Germline V gene lookup returns CDR1 SQVTM and CDR2 ANQGSEA. Trimming took 6 bases from V and 3 from J; bases not matched to a gene: 5. The CDR3 sequence: CSVDRDYYNEQFF. The DNA for the CDR3 is TGCAGCGTGGACCGGGACTACTACAATGAGCAGTTCTTC.

The CDR3 spells CASSFTGTSGGEQYF. The CDR3 DNA reads TGCGCCAGCAGCTTTACGGGGACTAGCGGGGGCGAGCAGTACTTC. The J gene is TRBJ2-7, the V gene TRBV5-1, with 14 bases lining up with TRBD2. Germline CDR1 SGHRS, CDR2 YFSETQ. V trimming: 2 bases; J trimming: 6 bases; junction bases outside the gene matches: 4. The CDR3 loop spans 15 amino acids. The entire variable domain, with the rest obtained from reference TRBV5-1 and TRBJ2-7, is as follows: KAGVTQTPRYLIKTRGQQVTLSCSPISGHRSVSWYQQTPGQGLQFLFEYFSETQRNKGNFPGRFSGRQFSNSRSEMNVSTLELGDSALYLCASSFTGTSGGEQYFGPGTRLTVT.

The V call is TRBV19, the J call TRBJ2-6; tentatively, D is TRBD2 (5 bases). Trimming stripped 5 bases from V and 2 bases from J, with 19 bases between. Germline V gene lookup returns CDR1 LNHDA and CDR2 SQIVND (reference sequence). There are 18 residues in the CDR3. The CDR3 bases are TGTGCCAGTAGTCCAACTAGGATCACTCGGACTGGGGCCAACGTCCTGACTTTC. Protein: CASSPTRITRTGANVLTF.

The chain is built from TRBV30 and TRBJ1-5; D is unclear. This CDR3 contains 15 residues. Germline values: CDR1 GTSNPN, CDR2 SVGIG (reference sequence). Trimming stripped 2 bases from V and 2 bases from J, with 13 bases between. DNA for the CDR3: TGTGCCTGGAGTAAGGGCGGTGCGGGCAATCAGCCCCAGCATTTT. Translated: CAWSKGGAGNQPQHF.

This clone appeared once. The chain uses TRBV5-6 and TRBJ2-2, with no clear D. Trimming took 0 bases from V and 0 from J, leaving 9 bases between them. CDR1 is SGHDT and CDR2 is YYEEEE in the germline V gene. This CDR3 region has 16 residues. The CDR3 region has the DNA TGTGCCAGCAGCTTGGTCGGCAGAGCGAACACCGGGGAGCTGTTTTTT. Protein: CASSLVGRANTGELFF.

This chain joins TRBV5-4 and TRBJ1-1, with D hard to call. Trimming left V 0 bases short and J 0 bases short, with 6 bases between. This CDR3 spans 14 amino acids. Germline CDR1 is SGHNT and CDR2 is YYREEE (reference sequence). In DNA, the CDR3 is TGTGCCAGCAGCTTGGAGGGCCTGAACACTGAAGCTTTCTTT. Its translation is CASSLEGLNTEAFF.

V gene TRBV18 combines with J gene TRBJ1-1; TRBD1 agrees at 8 bases. Germline assignment: CDR1 KGHSH and CDR2 LQKENI. The V gene end was trimmed by 6 bases and the J gene end by 3 bases; junction bases not matched to a gene: 12. The CDR3 contains 16 residues. Here the CDR3 reads CASSLLETGVDTEAFF. In DNA, the CDR3 is TGTGCCAGCTCCCTCTTAGAGACAGGGGTGGACACTGAAGCTTTCTTT.

This clone appeared a single time. Distinct nucleotide sequences in the sample also encode this CDR3. This chain joins TRBV6-5 and TRBJ1-1; the D gene is possibly TRBD1 (5 bases). CDR1 is MNHEY, CDR2 SVGAGI, per germline. The CDR3 runs to 13 residues. V was clipped by 8 bases and J by 0 bases, with 10 bases between them. CDR3 sequence (DNA): TGTGCCAGCGGCGCAGGGCTGAACACTGAAGCTTTCTTT. Translated, it gives CASGAGLNTEAFF.

V and J are TRBV7-9 and TRBJ1-3, with TRBD1 matching over 7 bases. Germline assignment: CDR1 SEHNR and CDR2 FQNEAQ (reference sequence). Trimming took 1 base from V and 4 from J; bases not matched to a gene: 10. This CDR3 has 17 amino acids. The CDR3 reads CASSLDSQGDHGNTIYF. For the CDR3, the DNA is TGTGCCAGCAGCTTAGACTCCCAGGGGGATCACGGAAACACCATATATTTT.

The chain combines TRBV4-1 with TRBJ1-1; 7 nucleotides align to TRBD1. This CDR3 contains 14 residues. V shed 3 bases, J shed 8 bases, and the junction held 9 bases outside the gene matches. Germline V gene data show CDR1 as MGHRA and CDR2 as YSYEKL. CDR3 sequence: CASSQGQLLPEAFF. CDR3 DNA sequence: TGCGCCAGCAGCCAGGGACAGCTTCTCCCCGAAGCTTTCTTT.

The sample holds a few counts of this clone. The V call is TRBV11-1, the J call TRBJ1-2, with 10 nucleotides matching TRBD1. The germline V gene has CDR1 SGHAT and CDR2 FQDESV (reference sequence). This CDR3 contains 14 residues. The V segment lost 5 bases and the J segment 6 bases; nucleotides outside the gene matches: 6. The chain's CDR3 is CASSASGTGDGYTF. The CDR3 region has the DNA TGTGCCAGCAGCGCCTCCGGGACAGGGGATGGCTACACCTTC.

The chain links TRBV27 to TRBJ1-5; D gene unclear. V lost 4 bases to trimming and J lost 4 bases, with 5 bases between them. This CDR3 has 12 amino acids. The germline V gene encodes CDR1 MNHEY and CDR2 SMNVEV (reference sequence). The CDR3 sequence: CASSSLNQPQHF. For the CDR3, the DNA is TGTGCCAGCAGTTCTCTTAATCAGCCCCAGCATTTT.

The chain combines TRBV5-1 with TRBJ1-2; maybe TRBD1 (5 bases). V lost 4 bases to trimming and J lost 1 base, with 11 bases between them. The V gene's germline CDR1 is SGHRS and CDR2 YFSETQ. The CDR3 runs 14 residues. The CDR3 DNA follows: TGCGCCAGCAGCCCAGAGGGGCTTAACTATGGCTACACCTTC. This encodes CASSPEGLNYGYTF.

V is TRBV18 and J is TRBJ1-1, with TRBD1 as a possible D gene (6 bases). This CDR3 spans 15 amino acids. The germline V gene has CDR1 KGHSH and CDR2 LQKENI. V shed 2 bases and J shed 1 base, with 11 bases lying between them. The CDR3 loop reads CASSPTGRGNTEAFF. In DNA, the CDR3 is TGTGCCAGCTCACCAACAGGGCGGGGGAACACTGAAGCTTTCTTT.

This chain connects TRBV9 to TRBJ1-2; no firm D call. CDR3 length equals 13 residues. Between the trimmed V and J ends, which lost 2 bases and 8 bases, there was a span of 13 bases. From germline, CDR1 is SGDLS and CDR2 YYNGEE. The CDR3 here is CASSVLLDRGYTF. DNA for the CDR3: TGTGCCAGCAGCGTTCTCCTGGACCGAGGCTACACCTTC. The whole variable domain, filled in from reference TRBV9 and TRBJ1-2, reads DSGVTQTPKHLITATGQRVTLRCSPRSGDLSVYWYQQSLDQGLQFLIQYYNGEERAKGNILERFSAQQFPDLHSELNLSSLELGDSALYFCASSVLLDRGYTFGSGTRLTVV.

This rearrangement joins TRBV5-1 to TRBJ1-1; D possibly corresponds to TRBD1 (5 bases). V was cut by 4 bases and J by 7 bases, with 11 bases left in between. Germline CDR1 SGHRS, CDR2 YFSETQ. The CDR3 contains 12 residues. CDR3 protein: CASSRGALEAFF. The CDR3 DNA is TGCGCCAGCAGCCGAGGGGCCCTTGAAGCTTTCTTT.

The chain recombines TRBV7-9 with TRBJ2-3, with 7 bases lining up with TRBD1. Germline V gene sequence: CDR1 SEHNR, CDR2 FQNEAQ (reference sequence). The length of the CDR3 is 15 residues. Trimming cost V 3 bases and J 2 bases; bases outside gene matches: 5. This chain's CDR3 is CASSFTGVNTDTQYF. CDR3 DNA: TGTGCCAGCAGCTTCACAGGGGTCAACACAGATACGCAGTATTTT. Based on the CDR3 plus reference TRBV7-9 and TRBJ2-3, the full variable domain is DTGVSQNPRHKITKRGQNVTFRCDPISEHNRLYWYRQTLGQGPEFLTYFQNEAQLEKSRLLSDRFSAERPKGSFSTLEIQRTEQGDSAMYLCASSFTGVNTDTQYFGPGTRLTVL.

DNA for the CDR3: TGTGCCAGCAGCCCTCAACAGGGGTATGGCTACACCTTC. Translation: CASSPQQGYGYTF. The chain is built from TRBV7-6 and TRBJ1-2; 7 bases map to TRBD1. The CDR3 covers 13 residues. V dropped 5 bases and J dropped 5; count of bases not matched to a gene: 5. Germline values: CDR1 SGHVS, CDR2 FNYEAQ.

The gene calls are TRBV6-1 and TRBJ2-7; 7 positions match TRBD1. CDR3 length equals 13 residues. V shed 1 base, J shed 8 bases, and the junction held 5 bases outside the gene matches. Per germline, CDR1 MNHNS and CDR2 SASEGT. The CDR3 region is CASSEGGQTKQYF. In nucleotides, the CDR3 is TGTGCCAGCAGTGAAGGGGGACAGACAAAGCAGTACTTC.

This clone was counted once. This chain uses TRBV11-2 with TRBJ2-2, with 9 bases fitting TRBD1. J lost 0 bases, V lost 5 bases, and 1 base had no gene match. Germline loops: CDR1 SGHAT, CDR2 FQNNGV. The CDR3 has 15 amino acids. CDR3 sequence (DNA): TGTGCCAGCAGCGGGGACAGGGCGAACACCGGGGAGCTGTTTTTT. Residues: CASSGDRANTGELFF.

The chain recombines TRBV30 with TRBJ1-2; TRBD1 is a possible D gene (5 bases). CDR1 and CDR2 from the germline V gene are GTSNPN and SVGIG (reference sequence). The CDR3 has 13 residues. V lost 0 bases and J 7 bases, leaving 12 bases between the germline ends. This chain's CDR3 is CAWSVAGEGGYTF. The CDR3 coding sequence is TGTGCCTGGAGTGTAGCGGGGGAGGGTGGCTACACCTTC.